Below, one T cell receptor beta chain is given with its context. This record comes from a study of blood T cell repertoires in COVID-19. Study details: Material from acute and convalescent COVID-19 was sourced from the United States, Italy and Spain. Sample material is recorded as cDNA or gDNA derived from T cells, B-cell-depleted T cells, or PBMCs.

Libraries were prepared by immunoSEQ multiplex PCR; TCRdb keeps only in-frame clonotypes and omits some of them. The table records about 59,000 clones, around 80% of them present only once. CDR1 and CDR2 (germline): SEHNR, FQNEAQ (reference sequence). The CDR3 loop spans 16 amino acids. With 5 bases clipped from V and 4 bases from J, the junction kept 9 bases outside the gene matches. The TCR sequence derives from a man aged 55 to 69 with acute or convalescent COVID-19. The sample was peripheral blood. The V gene is TRBV7-9, the J gene TRBJ1-2; 11 nucleotides align to TRBD1. The CDR3, as DNA: TGTGCCAGCAGCCAGGACAGGGGGCGGTTAAGCTATGGCTACACCTTC. Translation gives CASSQDRGRLSYGYTF.